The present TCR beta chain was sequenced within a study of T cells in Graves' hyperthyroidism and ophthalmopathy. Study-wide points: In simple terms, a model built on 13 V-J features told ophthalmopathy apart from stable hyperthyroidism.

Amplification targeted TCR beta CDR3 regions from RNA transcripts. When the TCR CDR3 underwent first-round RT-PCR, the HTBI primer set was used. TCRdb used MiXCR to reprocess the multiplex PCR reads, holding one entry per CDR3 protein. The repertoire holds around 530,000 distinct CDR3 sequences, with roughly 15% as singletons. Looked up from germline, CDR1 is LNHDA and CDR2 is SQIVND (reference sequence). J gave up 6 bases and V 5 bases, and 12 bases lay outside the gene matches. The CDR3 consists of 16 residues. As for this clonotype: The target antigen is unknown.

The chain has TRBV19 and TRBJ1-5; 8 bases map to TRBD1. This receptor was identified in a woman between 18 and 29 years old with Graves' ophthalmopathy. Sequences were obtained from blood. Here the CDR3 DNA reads TGTGCCAGTAGTGTCCTCGGGACAGGTGAGAGTCAGCCCCAGCATTTT. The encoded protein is CASSVLGTGESQPQHF.